One and the same sample provided the 32 T cell receptor beta chains below, sequenced in a study of T cell responses to AZD1222 COVID-19 vaccine. Produced via immunoSEQ multiplex PCR; TCRdb's table is partial and in-frame only. The sample gives about 110,000 clones, about 93% of which show up once; roughly 5.6% is in the top ten. The sample was peripheral blood, taken 28 days after the second AZD1222 dose. The receptor source for this set is an adult who received the AZD1222 COVID-19 vaccine.

The chain recombines TRBV5-4 with TRBJ1-1, with a weak D call TRBD1 (5 bases). From germline, CDR1 is SGHNT and CDR2 YYREEE (reference sequence). V was clipped by 0 bases and J by 6 bases, with 9 bases between them. This CDR3 is 13 amino acids long. The CDR3 loop is CASSLERDPEAFF. Here the CDR3 DNA reads TGTGCCAGCAGCTTGGAGAGGGACCCTGAAGCTTTCTTT.

CDR3 protein: CASSSYSGGYEQYF. In nucleotides, the CDR3 is TGTGCCAGCAGCTCCTATAGCGGGGGATACGAGCAGTACTTC. The chain couples TRBV11-2 to TRBJ2-7; TRBD2 aligns across 9 bases. The CDR3 is 14 residues long. Germline values: CDR1 SGHAT, CDR2 FQNNGV. Unmatched junction bases numbered 5, after V lost 4 bases and J lost 4 bases.

J is TRBJ2-7 and V is TRBV13; D uncertain. Germline values: CDR1 PRHDT, CDR2 FYEKMQ (reference sequence). The CDR3 consists of 11 residues. Between the trimmed V and J ends, which lost 5 bases and 0 bases, there was a span of 2 bases. CDR3: CASSDSYEQYF. The CDR3 bases are TGTGCCAGCAGCGACTCCTACGAGCAGTACTTC.

The V call is TRBV5-4, the J call TRBJ1-2; a weak D match, TRBD1 (6 bases). In germline, CDR1 is SGHNT, CDR2 YYREEE (reference sequence). Trimming cost V 0 bases and J 6 bases, with 9 bases left between them. This CDR3 is 13 amino acids long. The CDR3 region has the DNA TGTGCCAGCAGCTTGGGACAGGATAATGGCTACACCTTC. It specifies CASSLGQDNGYTF.

The chain links TRBV6-5 to TRBJ1-2, with 7 bases that match TRBD1. The J segment lost 2 bases and the V segment lost 3 bases, leaving 6 bases of the junction unmatched. This CDR3 has 15 residues. Germline-derived CDR1 and CDR2 are MNHEY and SVGAGI. The CDR3 DNA sequence: TGTGCCAGCAGTTATAGGGGGCAGGGGAACTATGGCTACACCTTC. This encodes CASSYRGQGNYGYTF.

V gene TRBV6-5 combines with J gene TRBJ2-4; D unclear. From germline, CDR1 is MNHEY and CDR2 SVGAGI. The CDR3 runs 14 residues. The V and J ends lost 0 bases and 8 bases respectively, with 11 bases between them. As DNA, the CDR3 is TGTGCCAGCAGTTACTCTAAGGGAAAGGACATTCAGTACTTC. Its protein is CASSYSKGKDIQYF.

The chain links TRBV7-9 to TRBJ1-3, with D tentatively TRBD1 (5 bases). Germline lookup yields CDR1 SEHNR and CDR2 FQNEAQ (reference sequence). V was pared by 5 bases and J by 0 bases, with 8 bases between. CDR3 length: 14 residues. The CDR3 loop reads CASSEDSSGNTIYF. The CDR3 nucleotides read TGTGCCAGCAGCGAAGACAGCTCTGGAAACACCATATATTTT.

This chain connects TRBV10-1 to TRBJ2-3; TRBD2 aligns across 8 bases. Germline trimming cut 3 bases from V and 0 bases from J; bases unmatched to any gene: 2. The CDR3 has 15 residues. Germline values: CDR1 WNHNN, CDR2 SYGVQD (reference sequence). The CDR3 nucleotides are TGCGCCAGCAGTGACATAGCGGGGAGCACAGATACGCAGTATTTT. The encoded protein is CASSDIAGSTDTQYF.

The rearrangement joins TRBV10-3 to TRBJ1-1; weak D call: TRBD1 (5 bases). From germline, CDR1 is ENHRY and CDR2 SYGVKD. The CDR3 loop spans 14 amino acids. V was trimmed by 4 bases and J by 1 base, leaving 10 bases between them. The CDR3 sequence: CAISVRERNTEAFF. The CDR3 DNA reads TGTGCCATCAGTGTCAGGGAACGGAACACTGAAGCTTTCTTT.

The CDR3 loop reads CASSRRDRGGITEAFF. In DNA form, the CDR3 reads TGTGCCAGCAGCCGCCGGGACAGGGGGGGAATCACTGAAGCTTTCTTT. The V gene is TRBV7-9, the J gene TRBJ1-1, with 11 bases lining up with TRBD1. Per germline, CDR1 SEHNR and CDR2 FQNEAQ (reference sequence). V lost 5 bases to trimming and J lost 4 bases; unmatched junction nucleotides: 9. The CDR3 totals 16 residues.

The chain combines TRBV7-2 with TRBJ1-2; 8 bases fit TRBD1. Trimming at V came to 1 base and at J to 3 bases, leaving 7 bases not matched to a gene. The germline gives CDR1 SGHTA, CDR2 FQGNSA. There are 16 residues in the CDR3. CDR3 sequence reads: CASSLGRDRLDYGYTF. The CDR3, as DNA: TGTGCCAGCAGCTTAGGACGGGACAGGCTCGACTATGGCTACACCTTC.

The V gene is TRBV11-2, the J gene TRBJ1-3; no firm D call. Trimming took off 8 bases at V and 2 bases at J, with 7 bases between the two ends. Germline assignment: CDR1 SGHAT and CDR2 FQNNGV. CDR3 length: 12 amino acids. CDR3 in amino acids: CASQEAGNTIYF. As DNA, the CDR3 is TGTGCCAGCCAGGAGGCTGGAAACACCATATATTTT.

V gene TRBV18 combines with J gene TRBJ1-2; 7 positions match TRBD1. The CDR3 sequence is 15 residues long. Germline CDR1 is KGHSH and CDR2 is LQKENI. Unmatched junction bases numbered 11, after V lost 2 bases and J lost 8 bases. This chain's CDR3 is CASSPNPTGAGGYTF. DNA of the CDR3: TGTGCCAGCTCACCAAACCCTACAGGGGCGGGCGGCTACACCTTC.

CDR3 in DNA: TGTGCCAGCACCGCCGGAGACACCGGGGAGCTGTTTTTT. Amino acid sequence: CASTAGDTGELFF. This rearrangement joins TRBV6-5 to TRBJ2-2, with unresolved D. The V gene's germline CDR1 is MNHEY and CDR2 SVGAGI. V was trimmed by 7 bases and J by 3 bases, leaving 9 bases between them. The CDR3 runs to 13 residues.

The rearrangement uses TRBV20-1 and TRBJ1-2; D is possibly TRBD1 (5 bases). Trimming stripped 5 bases from V and 4 bases from J, with 8 bases between. The CDR3 extends over 11 amino acids. Germline CDR1 DFQATT, CDR2 SNEGSKA (reference sequence). For the CDR3, the DNA is TGCAGTGCTCCGACAGCCTATGGCTACACCTTC. This gives the protein CSAPTAYGYTF.

The rearrangement links TRBV6-5 to TRBJ1-6; unclear D gene. CDR1 and CDR2 (germline): MNHEY, SVGAGI. The CDR3 extends over 12 amino acids. V lost 10 bases to trimming and J lost 4 bases, with 8 bases between them. The CDR3 spells CATEVYNSPLHF. The CDR3 bases are TGTGCCACCGAGGTGTATAATTCACCCCTCCACTTT.

This clone was observed a single time. The chain carries TRBV2 and TRBJ2-7; no clear D. The CDR3 covers 12 residues. The V end was cut by 1 base, the J end by 1 base, with 2 bases between. Germline assignment: CDR1 SNHLY and CDR2 FYNNEI. Written as DNA, the CDR3 is TGTGCCAGCAGTGAAGGGTCCTACGAGCAGTACTTC. Protein: CASSEGSYEQYF. Complete variable domain (other parts from reference TRBV2 and TRBJ2-7): EPEVTQTPSHQVTQMGQEVILRCVPISNHLYFYWYRQILGQKVEFLVSFYNNEISEKSEIFDDQFSVERPDGSNFTLKIRSTKLEDSAMYFCASSEGSYEQYFGPGTRLTVT.

The rearrangement uses TRBV5-6 and TRBJ2-7; no definite D call. CDR1 is SGHDT and CDR2 is YYEEEE in the germline V gene. Trimming took off 1 base at V and 0 bases at J, with 8 bases between the two ends. This CDR3 region has 14 residues. CDR3 residues: CASSLLWSSYEQYF. For the CDR3, the DNA is TGTGCCAGCAGCTTGTTGTGGAGCTCCTACGAGCAGTACTTC. Full variable domain (missing parts from reference TRBV5-6 and TRBJ2-7): DAGVTQSPTHLIKTRGQQVTLRCSPKSGHDTVSWYQQALGQGPQFIFQYYEEEERQRGNFPDRFSGHQFPNYSSELNVNALLLGDSALYLCASSLLWSSYEQYFGPGTRLTVT.

CDR3 bases: TGCGCCAGCAGCCGGGCAGGGCGGACTGAAGCTTTCTTT. Protein: CASSRAGRTEAFF. The J gene is TRBJ1-1, the V gene TRBV4-1; D may be TRBD1 (5 bases). The CDR3 has 13 amino acids. Trimming took 4 bases from V and 5 from J, leaving 11 bases between them. Germline values: CDR1 MGHRA, CDR2 YSYEKL.

The CDR3 nucleotides are TGTGCCAGCAGTTATCGGGACAGCAAAAATGAAAAACTGTTTTTT. This sequence encodes CASSYRDSKNEKLFF. This sequence joins TRBV6-5 and TRBJ1-4, with 7 positions matching TRBD1. Per germline, CDR1 MNHEY and CDR2 SVGAGI. The V and J ends lost 3 bases and 5 bases, in that order; junction bases with no gene match: 6. This CDR3 is built from 15 residues.

J is TRBJ2-2 and V is TRBV10-1; 12 nucleotides line up with TRBD2. Germline V gives CDR1 WNHNN, CDR2 SYGVQD (reference sequence). This CDR3 has 19 amino acids. The trim removed 3 bases at V and 1 base at J, leaving 9 bases unmatched. Written as DNA, the CDR3 is TGCGCCAGCAGTGATTCCACCGGACTAGCGGGGTTGAACACCGGGGAGCTGTTTTTT. Amino acids: CASSDSTGLAGLNTGELFF.

The chain uses TRBV9 and TRBJ1-2; D may be TRBD1 (6 bases). V gave up 3 bases and J gave up 4 bases, with 10 bases separating them. This CDR3 is built from 13 residues. CDR1 and CDR2 from the germline V gene are SGDLS and YYNGEE. This CDR3 is CASSGGGSYGYTF. DNA for the CDR3: TGTGCCAGCAGCGGAGGGGGAAGCTATGGCTACACCTTC. The full variable domain, rest sourced from reference TRBV9 and TRBJ1-2, is DSGVTQTPKHLITATGQRVTLRCSPRSGDLSVYWYQQSLDQGLQFLIQYYNGEERAKGNILERFSAQQFPDLHSELNLSSLELGDSALYFCASSGGGSYGYTFGSGTRLTVV.

The V gene is TRBV7-6, the J gene TRBJ2-7; 10 bases are shared with TRBD2. Germline loops: CDR1 SGHVS, CDR2 FNYEAQ. This CDR3 comprises 15 residues. Unmatched junction bases numbered 6, after V lost 4 bases and J lost 3 bases. CDR3 amino acids: CASSWGSGGDYEQYF. CDR3 nucleotide sequence: TGTGCCAGCAGCTGGGGCAGCGGGGGGGACTACGAGCAGTACTTC.

A single count supports this clone. This chain links TRBV18 with TRBJ1-1; D not resolved. CDR1 is KGHSH and CDR2 is LQKENI in the germline V gene. V lost 6 bases and J 8 bases, leaving 16 bases between the germline ends. CDR3 length: 13 residues. The CDR3 is CASSSGLTMEAFF. The CDR3 region has the DNA TGTGCCAGCTCTTCTGGACTAACCATGGAAGCTTTCTTT.

The CDR3 nucleotides read TGTGCCTGGGACCAGGAGGGCAGGGGGAATCAGCCCCAGCATTTT. This gives the protein CAWDQEGRGNQPQHF. The gene calls are TRBV30 and TRBJ1-5; 7 positions agree with TRBD1. With V trimmed by 5 bases and J by 4 bases, 11 bases remained unmatched. The CDR3 loop spans 15 amino acids. Germline CDR1 GTSNPN, CDR2 SVGIG (reference sequence).

The chain links TRBV7-6 to TRBJ2-7; 12 bases are a match to TRBD1. The germline gives CDR1 SGHVS, CDR2 FNYEAQ. The V segment lost 4 bases and the J segment 6 bases; nucleotides outside the gene matches: 7. The length of the CDR3 is 15 residues. Here the CDR3 DNA reads TGTGCCAGCAGCTATGCGGGACAGGGGGCGGGCGAGCAGTACTTC. Translated, it gives CASSYAGQGAGEQYF.

This rearrangement joins TRBV4-2 to TRBJ2-5; D may match TRBD1 or TRBD2 (5 bases each). The ends were cut back, 1 base at V and 4 bases at J, with 16 bases in the middle. Germline lookup yields CDR1 LGHNA and CDR2 YNFKEQ. The CDR3 spans 16 residues. The CDR3 here is CASSQVREHGTETQYF. For the CDR3, the DNA is TGTGCCAGCAGCCAAGTGAGGGAACACGGGACAGAGACCCAGTACTTC.

The chain combines TRBV14 with TRBJ2-1; D might be TRBD1 (5 bases). Trimming left V 4 bases short and J 10 bases short, with 11 bases between. Per the germline V gene, CDR1 is SGHDN and CDR2 is FVKESK. This CDR3 has 12 amino acids. The DNA for the CDR3 is TGTGCCAGCAGCCTAGGGGTGATCGAGCAGTTCTTC. Translation: CASSLGVIEQFF.

V usage is TRBV9 and J usage is TRBJ2-2; D possibly corresponds to TRBD2 (5 bases). This CDR3 contains 17 residues. Germline-derived CDR1 and CDR2 are SGDLS and YYNGEE. Trimming took off 6 bases at V and 0 bases at J, with 18 bases between the two ends. The CDR3 protein is CASTTSPQLANTGELFF. CDR3 coding DNA: TGTGCCAGCACCACTAGTCCCCAACTCGCGAACACCGGGGAGCTGTTTTTT.

The count of this clone is one. The chain employs TRBV12-3 or TRBV12-4 and TRBJ2-5, with D perhaps matching TRBD2 (5 bases). The CDR3 totals 11 residues. V was clipped by 7 bases and J by 5 bases, with 8 bases between them. CDR3 in amino acids: CASTTGETQYF. In DNA, the CDR3 is TGTGCCAGCACCACGGGGGAGACCCAGTACTTC.

The chain employs TRBV2 and TRBJ1-1; 7 bases are shared with TRBD1. CDR1 SNHLY and CDR2 FYNNEI come from the germline V gene. Trimming cost V 7 bases and J 0 bases; bases outside gene matches: 5. The length of the CDR3 is 14 residues. The CDR3 region has the DNA TGTGCCAGCAATTACAGGGGTTTGAACACTGAAGCTTTCTTT. Protein sequence: CASNYRGLNTEAFF.

The genes are TRBV7-2 and TRBJ2-7, with 8 bases aligning to TRBD2. V was pared by 4 bases and J by 1 base, with 6 bases of the junction left unmatched. CDR1 and CDR2 from the germline V gene are SGHTA and FQGNSA. CDR3 size: 15 residues. The CDR3 bases are TGTGCCAGCAGCTCTCGGGGGGGTGCATCCTACGAGCAGTACTTC. Translating it yields CASSSRGGASYEQYF.